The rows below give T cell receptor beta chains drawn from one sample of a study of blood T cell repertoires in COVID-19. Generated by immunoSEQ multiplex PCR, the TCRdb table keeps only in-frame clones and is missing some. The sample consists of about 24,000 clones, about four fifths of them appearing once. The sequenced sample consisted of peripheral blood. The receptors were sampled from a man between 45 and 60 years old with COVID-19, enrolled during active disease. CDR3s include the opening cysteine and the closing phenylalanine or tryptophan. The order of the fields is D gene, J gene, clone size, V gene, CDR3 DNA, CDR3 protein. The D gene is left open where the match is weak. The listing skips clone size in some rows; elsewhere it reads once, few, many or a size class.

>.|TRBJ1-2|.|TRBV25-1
TGTGCCAGCAGTGAAAGGGACTACTATGGCTACACCTTC
CASSERDYYGYTF
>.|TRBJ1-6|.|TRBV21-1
TGTGCCAGGGACAGGGGCCTATCACCCCTCCACTTT
CARDRGLSPLHF
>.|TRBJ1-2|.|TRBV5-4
TGTGCCAGCAGCCCGGGGGGGACCTACTATGGCTACACCTTC
CASSPGGTYYGYTF
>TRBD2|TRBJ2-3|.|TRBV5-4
TGTGCCAGCAGCTTTGGGCGGGGGGGCCTAGATACGCAGTATTTT
CASSFGRGGLDTQYF
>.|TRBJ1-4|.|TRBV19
TGTGCCAGTAGCCGGGAGGAGCAGGATGAAAAACTGTTTTTT
CASSREEQDEKLFF
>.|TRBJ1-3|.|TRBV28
TGTGCCAGCAGTTGGAGGAGAAACACCATATATTTT
CASSWRRNTIYF
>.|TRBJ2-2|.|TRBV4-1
TGCGCCAGCAGGGAACAGGGAAGGGGCACCGGGGAGCTGTTTTTT
CASREQGRGTGELFF
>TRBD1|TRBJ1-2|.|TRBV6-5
TGTGCCAGCAGTAGTCCCGGGACAGGGTACAATGGCTACACCTTC
CASSSPGTGYNGYTF
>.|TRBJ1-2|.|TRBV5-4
TGTGCCATCGTCGGGGGATCATATGGCTACACCTTC
CAIVGGSYGYTF
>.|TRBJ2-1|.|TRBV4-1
TGCGCCAGCAGCCAAGTGTATAATGAGCAGTTCTTC
CASSQVYNEQFF
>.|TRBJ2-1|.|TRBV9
TGTGCCAGCAGCGTAGTTCAGGGAATCGGCTCCTACAATGAGCAGTTCTTC
CASSVVQGIGSYNEQFF
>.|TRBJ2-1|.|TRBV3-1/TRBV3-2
TGTGCCAGCAGCCAGTCCGTCAATGAGCAGTTCTTC
CASSQSVNEQFF
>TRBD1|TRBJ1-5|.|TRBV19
TGTGCCAGTAGATTATACGAAGGGGGCGTACAGCCCCAGCATTTT
CASRLYEGGVQPQHF
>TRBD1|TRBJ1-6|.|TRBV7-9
TGTGCCAGCAGCCCCCTGGGACAGGGTTCACCCCTCCACTTT
CASSPLGQGSPLHF
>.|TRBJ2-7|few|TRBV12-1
TGTGCCAGCAGCTCCCCCGAGTGGGAGGGCCCCTACGAGCAGTACTTC
CASSSPEWEGPYEQYF
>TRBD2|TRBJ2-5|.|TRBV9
TGTGCCAGCAGCGTATCTAGCGGGGAGGAGACCCAGTACTTC
CASSVSSGEETQYF
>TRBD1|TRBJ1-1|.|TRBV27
TGTGCCAGCAGTTTACCCGGGACAGCTGAAGCTTTCTTT
CASSLPGTAEAFF
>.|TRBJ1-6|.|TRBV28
TGTGCCAGCAGGCCCGTCTCGACAGTAAATAATTCACCCCTCCACTTT
CASRPVSTVNNSPLHF
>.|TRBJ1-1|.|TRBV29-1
TGCAGCGTTGACGCCGGGTTGAAGGCTGAAGCTTTCTTT
CSVDAGLKAEAFF
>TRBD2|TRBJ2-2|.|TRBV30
TGTGCCTGGAGTGTCCCTAGCGGGGGAGCGAACACCGGGGAGCTGTTTTTT
CAWSVPSGGANTGELFF
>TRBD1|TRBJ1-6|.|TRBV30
TGTGCCTGGATAGGGGCAGGGGGTAATTCACCCCTCCACTTT
CAWIGAGGNSPLHF
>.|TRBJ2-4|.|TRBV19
TGTGCCAGTAGTCCCTTGGCGGGCGGTGGGAACATTCAGTACTTC
CASSPLAGGGNIQYF
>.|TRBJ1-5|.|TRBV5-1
TGCGCCAGCAGCTTGGGGCAGGAAATCAATCAGCCCCAGCATTTT
CASSLGQEINQPQHF
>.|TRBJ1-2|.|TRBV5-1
TGCGCCAGCAGCTTGGGGCAGGACTATGGCTACACCTTC
CASSLGQDYGYTF
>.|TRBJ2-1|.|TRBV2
TGTGCCAGCAGCAGCCCGGAAAAGGACATAACTAACAATGAGCAGTTCTTC
CASSSPEKDITNNEQFF
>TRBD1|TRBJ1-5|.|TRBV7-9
TGTGCCAGCAGCAACAACACCGCTGGGCGGACAGGGGACGGGAAGAGCAATCAGCCCCAGCATTTT
CASSNNTAGRTGDGKSNQPQHF
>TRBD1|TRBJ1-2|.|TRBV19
TGTGCCAGTAGTGGAGGGACAGGCCGCTCCTATGGCTACACCTTC
CASSGGTGRSYGYTF
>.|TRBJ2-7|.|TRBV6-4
TGTGCCAGCAGTGCCCCCCCCCAGTTCTACGAGCAGTACTTC
CASSAPPQFYEQYF
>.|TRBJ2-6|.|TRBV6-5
TGTGCCAGCAGTTCCCCAGGGGCTGGGGCCAACGTCCTGACTTTC
CASSSPGAGANVLTF
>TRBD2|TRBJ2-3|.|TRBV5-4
TGTGCCAGCAGCTCACTGACGGGACTAGCGGGCCTACTATATTTT
CASSSLTGLAGLLYF
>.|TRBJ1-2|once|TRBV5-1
TGCGCCAGCAGCTTGGGTTATAGTTCAGGGCGTAAAAACTATGGCTACACCTTC
CASSLGYSSGRKNYGYTF
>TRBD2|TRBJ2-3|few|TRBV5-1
TGCGCCAGCAGCGGCGGGGACTACACAGATACGCAGTATTTT
CASSGGDYTDTQYF
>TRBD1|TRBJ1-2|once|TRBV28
TGTGCCAGCATGGCGGCGGGACAGAACTATGGCTACACCTTC
CASMAAGQNYGYTF
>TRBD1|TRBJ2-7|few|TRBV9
TGTGCCAGCAGCGAGGGGGACAGATCCTACGAGCAGTACTTC
CASSEGDRSYEQYF
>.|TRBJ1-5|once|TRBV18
TGTGCCAGCTCCCAGGGTCCCAATCAGCCCCAGCATTTT
CASSQGPNQPQHF
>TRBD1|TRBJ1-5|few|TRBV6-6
TGTGCCAGCAGCCTGGACAGGGATCGGGGCAATCAGCCCCAGCATTTT
CASSLDRDRGNQPQHF
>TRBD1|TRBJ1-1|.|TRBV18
TGTGCCAGCTCTCGGGACAGACATGAAGCTTTCTTT
CASSRDRHEAFF
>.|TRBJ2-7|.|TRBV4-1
TGCGCCAGCAGCCAAGATTTGACATCCGAGCAGTACTTC
CASSQDLTSEQYF
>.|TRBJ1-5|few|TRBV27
TGTGCCAGCAGTGCGGGGGCCTTCTCTCAGCCCCAGCATTTT
CASSAGAFSQPQHF
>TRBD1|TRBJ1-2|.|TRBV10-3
TGTGCCATCTCGACAGGGGGCCGGAACTATGGCTACACCTTC
CAISTGGRNYGYTF
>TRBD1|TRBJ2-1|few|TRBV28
TGTGCCAGCAGCTCAGGGGGATCGGTCGATGAGCAGTTCTTC
CASSSGGSVDEQFF
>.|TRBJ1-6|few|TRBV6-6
TGTGCCAGCAGTCCGACAGCACTCTCCTATAATTCACCCCTCCACTTT
CASSPTALSYNSPLHF
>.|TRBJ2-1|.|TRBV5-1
TGCGCCAGCGGCGAACAGGGTCCCTACAATGAGCAGTTCTTC
CASGEQGPYNEQFF
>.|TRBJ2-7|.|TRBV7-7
TGTGCCAGCAGCTTAACGTCAGATTCCTACGAGCAGTACTTC
CASSLTSDSYEQYF
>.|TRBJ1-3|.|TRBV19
TGTGCCAGTAACGCAGGGCCCGCCTCCATATATTTT
CASNAGPASIYF
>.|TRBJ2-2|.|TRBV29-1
TGCAGCGTTCGCTTCTGGGGGCGAGACACCGGGGAGCTGTTTTTT
CSVRFWGRDTGELFF
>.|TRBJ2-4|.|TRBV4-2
TGTGCCAGCAGCCAAGATACAGATAAAAACATTCAGTACTTC
CASSQDTDKNIQYF
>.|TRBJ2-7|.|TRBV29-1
TGCAGCGTTGGTATGCAGGGTCTCGGCGAGCAGTACTTC
CSVGMQGLGEQYF
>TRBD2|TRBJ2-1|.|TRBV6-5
TGTGCCGGAAAGACTAGCGGGGCGGGGAATGAGCAGTTCTTC
CAGKTSGAGNEQFF
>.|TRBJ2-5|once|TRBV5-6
TGTGCCAGCAGCTTGGGACTAGGTTGGCAAGAGACCCAGTACTTC
CASSLGLGWQETQYF
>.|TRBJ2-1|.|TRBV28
TGTGCCAGCAGTTTATACAACCAGGGGACCTACAATGAGCAGTTCTTC
CASSLYNQGTYNEQFF
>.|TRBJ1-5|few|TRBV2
TGTGCCAGCAGTGAAGCCCCAGGTGAATATCAGCCCCAGCATTTT
CASSEAPGEYQPQHF
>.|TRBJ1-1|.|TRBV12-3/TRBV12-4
TGTGCCAGCAGTTTTGGGCAGGGAAAAGCTTTCTTT
CASSFGQGKAFF
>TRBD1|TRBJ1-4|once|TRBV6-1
TGTGCCAGCAGTGAAATCTCGGGGGCAGGGGGAGAAAAACTGTTTTTT
CASSEISGAGGEKLFF
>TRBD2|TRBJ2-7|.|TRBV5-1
TGCGCCAGCAGCCGGGGACTAGCGGGAGGCTACGAGCAGTACTTC
CASSRGLAGGYEQYF
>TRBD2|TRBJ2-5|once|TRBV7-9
TGTGCCAGCAACCCCGGGACTAGCCCGGAGACCCAGTACTTC
CASNPGTSPETQYF
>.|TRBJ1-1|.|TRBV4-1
TGCGCCAGCAGCCCGGGACACCTGGGGACTGAAGCTTTCTTT
CASSPGHLGTEAFF